This T cell receptor beta chain was sequenced during a study of blood T cell repertoires in COVID-19. With 5 bases removed from V and 0 bases from J, the gap between germline ends came to 13 bases. Germline V gene sequence: CDR1 SEHNR, CDR2 FQNEAQ (reference sequence). The CDR3 runs to 15 residues. Produced via immunoSEQ multiplex PCR; TCRdb's table is partial and in-frame only. The repertoire holds under 55,000 clones, roughly 80% seen once, with more than 12% in the top ten. A note on this clone: Other DNA sequences in this sample translate to the same CDR3.

The sequenced sample consisted of peripheral blood. The TCR originated in a human donor in a cohort sampled during active COVID-19. The gene calls are TRBV7-9 and TRBJ1-2; tentative D call: TRBD1 (6 bases). This chain's CDR3 is CASSLRDTSNYGYTF. CDR3 in DNA: TGTGCCAGCAGCCTAAGGGACACATCTAACTATGGCTACACCTTC.